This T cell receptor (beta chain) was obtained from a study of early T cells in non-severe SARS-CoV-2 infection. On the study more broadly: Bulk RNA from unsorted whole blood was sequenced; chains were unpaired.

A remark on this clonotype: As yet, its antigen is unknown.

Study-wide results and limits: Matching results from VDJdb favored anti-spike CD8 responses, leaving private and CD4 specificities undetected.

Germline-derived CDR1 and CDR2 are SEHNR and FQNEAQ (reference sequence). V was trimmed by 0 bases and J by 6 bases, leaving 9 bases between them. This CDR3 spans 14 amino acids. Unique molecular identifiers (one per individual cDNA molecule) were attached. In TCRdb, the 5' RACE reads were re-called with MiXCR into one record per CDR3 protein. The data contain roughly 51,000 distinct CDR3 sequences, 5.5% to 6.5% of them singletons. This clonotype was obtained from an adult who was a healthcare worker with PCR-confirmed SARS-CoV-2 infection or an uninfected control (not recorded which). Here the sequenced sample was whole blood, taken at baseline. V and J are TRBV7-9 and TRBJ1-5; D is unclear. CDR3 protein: CASSLASGVQPQHF. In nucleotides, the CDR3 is TGTGCCAGCAGCTTAGCAAGTGGGGTTCAGCCCCAGCATTTT.